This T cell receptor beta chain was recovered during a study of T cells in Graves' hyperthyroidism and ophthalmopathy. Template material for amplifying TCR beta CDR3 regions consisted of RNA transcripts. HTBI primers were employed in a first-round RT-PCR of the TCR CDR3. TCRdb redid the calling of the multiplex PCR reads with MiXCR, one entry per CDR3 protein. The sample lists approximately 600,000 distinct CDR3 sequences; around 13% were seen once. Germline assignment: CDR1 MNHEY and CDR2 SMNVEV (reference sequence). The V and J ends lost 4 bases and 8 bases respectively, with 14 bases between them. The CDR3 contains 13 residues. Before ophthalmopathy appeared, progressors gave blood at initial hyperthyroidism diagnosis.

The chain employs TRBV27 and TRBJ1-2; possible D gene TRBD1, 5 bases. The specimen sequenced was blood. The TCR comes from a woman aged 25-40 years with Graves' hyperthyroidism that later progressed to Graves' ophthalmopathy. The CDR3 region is CASSSGREGGYTF. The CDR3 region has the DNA TGTGCCAGCAGTTCGGGCAGGGAGGGCGGCTACACCTTC.